The clone carrying this TCR beta chain was found once. Its antigen is unidentified. The data belong to a study of shared clonotypes between healthy human individuals. General study points: Non-shared clonotypes showed lower generation probabilities than clonotypes common to all four donors. Only blood samples were collected, and tissue repertoires likely differ.

CD4+ cells underwent separation, giving CD45RA+ naive and CD45RA-negative memory subsets. The CDR3 runs 16 residues. The ends lost 0 bases at V and 3 bases at J; junction bases unmatched: 5. Germline CDR1 and CDR2: SGHNT and YENEEA. Generated by immunoSEQ multiplex PCR, the TCRdb table keeps only in-frame clones and is missing some. This table has about 600,000 clones, almost 97% appearing once. This sequence was found in a woman aged 30 to 39 in good health. The specimen was naive CD4+ T cells sorted from blood. The subset: CD45RA+ positively selected. The V call is TRBV11-3, the J call TRBJ2-3; 8 nucleotides align to TRBD1. In DNA form, the CDR3 reads TGTGCCAGCAGCTTAGATGCCCGACAGGGGACAGATACGCAGTATTTT. Its translation is CASSLDARQGTDTQYF.